The 24 T cell receptor beta chains given below trace back to one sample, sequenced in a study of cytomegalovirus exposure and HLA in healthy donors. PCR used 60 Vbeta primers and 13 Jbeta primers. Here immunoSEQ multiplex PCR was the method, and the copy in TCRdb shows in-frame clones only, minus some. The table has about 83,000 clones, 65% to 80% seen once; the top ten hold about 4%. Sequencing was done on a sample of PBMCs. The receptors shown here come from a man in his 60s in good health and CMV-seronegative.

This clone was recorded only once. The chain employs TRBV7-9 and TRBJ2-5, with 11 bases lining up with TRBD2. V lost 3 bases, J lost 5 bases, and 5 bases stayed unmatched. The CDR3 runs 15 residues. Per the germline V gene, CDR1 is SEHNR and CDR2 is FQNEAQ (reference sequence). CDR3 nucleotide sequence: TGTGCCAGCAGCTTTAGCGGGGGGGCGGGGGAGACCCAGTACTTC. Translation gives CASSFSGGAGETQYF.

The chain combines TRBV25-1 with TRBJ2-7; D remains ambiguous. CDR1 is MGHDK, CDR2 SYGVNS, per germline. Trimming left V 2 bases short and J 2 bases short, with 16 bases between. This CDR3 is built from 16 residues. The CDR3 DNA reads TGTGCCAGCAGTGAAACATCCCCCAAAAAACCCTACGAGCAGTACTTC. Protein: CASSETSPKKPYEQYF.

The rearrangement links TRBV6-5 to TRBJ2-3, with a weak D call TRBD1 (6 bases). Germline V gene data show CDR1 as MNHEY and CDR2 as SVGAGI. Trimming stripped 0 bases from V and 4 bases from J, with 11 bases between. The CDR3 covers 15 residues. The CDR3 sequence is CASSYSRRGADTQYF. CDR3 nucleotide sequence: TGTGCCAGCAGTTACTCGCGCAGGGGCGCAGATACGCAGTATTTT.

This clone was observed once. The CDR3 protein is CASSVDARGLIYF. The CDR3 bases are TGTGCCAGCAGCGTAGACGCAAGGGGGCTGATCTACTTC. V and J are TRBV9 and TRBJ2-7, with 7 bases that match TRBD1. Germline assignment: CDR1 SGDLS and CDR2 YYNGEE. V dropped 0 bases and J dropped 13; count of bases not matched to a gene: 10. The CDR3 extends over 13 amino acids.

This clone appeared a single time. The chain carries TRBV4-2 and TRBJ2-3, with D tentatively TRBD2 (5 bases). Per the germline V gene, CDR1 is LGHNA and CDR2 is YNFKEQ. The CDR3 spans 13 residues. V was trimmed by 4 bases and J by 3 bases, leaving 8 bases between them. CDR3 in DNA: TGTGCCAGCAGCCCCCCGGGGACAGATACGCAGTATTTT. This codes for CASSPPGTDTQYF.

Here the CDR3 reads CSVGRIGATNYGYTF. In nucleotides, the CDR3 is TGCAGCGTGGGGAGGATCGGGGCTACTAACTATGGCTACACCTTC. The V and J genes are TRBV29-1 and TRBJ1-2, with D possibly matching TRBD1 (5 bases). V was cut by 6 bases and J by 0 bases, with 17 bases left in between. Germline CDR1 reads SQVTM; CDR2 reads ANQGSEA. This CDR3 region has 15 residues.

The V gene is TRBV5-4, the J gene TRBJ1-2, with a weak D call TRBD1 (6 bases). V was cut by 4 bases and J by 5 bases, with 18 bases left in between. Germline lookup yields CDR1 SGHNT and CDR2 YYREEE (reference sequence). The CDR3 totals 15 residues. The CDR3 nucleotides are TGTGCCAGCAGCCACCCGGACAGTTTCGGTTATGGCTACACCTTC. Protein: CASSHPDSFGYGYTF.

This chain joins TRBV7-6 and TRBJ2-3; D possibly corresponds to TRBD1 (5 bases). Deletions cut 0 bases from V and 2 bases from J, with 6 bases between. The CDR3 has 14 amino acids. Germline CDR1 SGHVS, CDR2 FNYEAQ. This CDR3 is CASSLAGDTDTQYF. CDR3 bases: TGTGCCAGCAGCTTAGCAGGGGACACAGATACGCAGTATTTT.

The V gene is TRBV6-6, the J gene TRBJ2-1; D is unclear. Trimming stripped 5 bases from V and 5 bases from J, with 7 bases between. The CDR3 is made up of 12 amino acids. Germline-derived CDR1 and CDR2 are MNHNY and SVGAGI (reference sequence). DNA for the CDR3: TGTGCCAGCAGTCCCTCGGACAATGAGCAGTTCTTC. This codes for CASSPSDNEQFF.

In this sample, this clone turned up a few times. The chain is built from TRBV6-5 and TRBJ2-5, with a weak D call TRBD2 (5 bases). Germline values: CDR1 MNHEY, CDR2 SVGAGI. This CDR3 contains 16 residues. Trimming shortened V by 2 bases and J by 5 bases, and 18 bases separated the two germline ends. The CDR3 reads CASSYTTGILGETQYF. The CDR3 bases are TGTGCCAGCAGTTACACCACCGGGATCCTCGGGGAGACCCAGTACTTC.

The gene calls are TRBV5-1 and TRBJ2-1, with a tentative D call TRBD1 (6 bases). Germline V CDR1 and CDR2: SGHRS, YFSETQ. The germline V and J ends were trimmed by 4 bases and 2 bases, with 10 bases remaining between them. The CDR3 has 14 amino acids. Written as DNA, the CDR3 is TGCGCCAGCAGCCCCCGGGACACCTACAATGAGCAGTTCTTC. Its translation is CASSPRDTYNEQFF.

This clone was seen just once. This chain connects TRBV9 to TRBJ1-3, with TRBD1 as a possible D gene (5 bases). V was cut by 4 bases and J by 4 bases, with 9 bases left in between. CDR3 length: 13 amino acids. Germline CDR1 reads SGDLS; CDR2 reads YYNGEE. CDR3 bases: TGTGCCAGCAGCTTTCGGACAGGAAACACCATATATTTT. It specifies CASSFRTGNTIYF.

V is TRBV30 and J is TRBJ1-5; D ambiguous. Germline V CDR1 and CDR2: GTSNPN, SVGIG (reference sequence). The germline V and J ends were trimmed by 0 bases and 2 bases, with 8 bases remaining between them. CDR3 length: 14 residues. The CDR3 region has the DNA TGTGCCTGGAGTGTCAACTCTCGCAATCAGCCCCAGCATTTT. This translates into CAWSVNSRNQPQHF. Looking up the rest from reference TRBV30 and TRBJ1-5 gives the full variable domain: SQTIHQWPATLVQPVGSPLSLECTVEGTSNPNLYWYRQAAGRGLQLLFYSVGIGQISSEVPQNLSASRPQDRQFILSSKKLLLSDSGFYLCAWSVNSRNQPQHFGDGTRLSIL.

The J gene is TRBJ2-7, the V gene TRBV4-2, with D perhaps TRBD1 (6 bases). The CDR3 has 15 residues. V lost 1 base and J 3 bases, leaving 13 bases between the germline ends. The germline gives CDR1 LGHNA, CDR2 YNFKEQ. CDR3 sequence (DNA): TGTGCCAGCAGCCAAGCACAGGGATCAGACTACGAGCAGTACTTC. Protein sequence: CASSQAQGSDYEQYF.

The chain uses TRBV4-1 and TRBJ2-5; TRBD2 matches 11 bases. CDR3 length: 16 amino acids. The V gene's germline CDR1 is MGHRA and CDR2 YSYEKL. The J segment lost 5 bases and the V segment lost 4 bases, leaving 9 bases of the junction unmatched. The CDR3 sequence is CASSPPSGGSGETQYF. The CDR3 bases are TGCGCCAGCAGCCCCCCTAGCGGGGGGTCAGGGGAGACCCAGTACTTC.

This sequence joins TRBV9 and TRBJ2-2; D may be TRBD2 (7 bases). CDR3 length equals 15 residues. Germline-derived CDR1 and CDR2 are SGDLS and YYNGEE. Trimming left V 7 bases short and J 0 bases short, with 13 bases between. This CDR3 reads CASQRGGSNTGELFF. Here the CDR3 DNA reads TGTGCCAGCCAACGCGGGGGCTCGAACACCGGGGAGCTGTTTTTT. The entire variable domain, with the rest obtained from reference TRBV9 and TRBJ2-2, is as follows: DSGVTQTPKHLITATGQRVTLRCSPRSGDLSVYWYQQSLDQGLQFLIQYYNGEERAKGNILERFSAQQFPDLHSELNLSSLELGDSALYFCASQRGGSNTGELFFGEGSRLTVL.

CDR3 nucleotide sequence: TGTGCCAGCACCCTAGCGGGGGGGTACCAAGAGACCCAGTACTTC. This translates into CASTLAGGYQETQYF. The chain links TRBV5-4 to TRBJ2-5; 12 nucleotides line up with TRBD2. V was clipped by 6 bases and J by 0 bases; unmatched bases: 3. This CDR3 comprises 15 residues. Germline V gene lookup returns CDR1 SGHNT and CDR2 YYREEE (reference sequence).

Notes on this clone: A single base separates this from a much larger clone, so it may be a read error. J is TRBJ2-1 and V is TRBV4-1, with 12 nucleotides matching TRBD2. V shed 4 bases, J shed 5 bases, and the junction held 6 bases outside the gene matches. Germline V lookup: CDR1 MGHRA, CDR2 YSYEKL. The CDR3 runs to 16 residues. The CDR3 reads CASSPRTSGDHNEQFF. The CDR3 DNA reads TGCGCCAGCAGCCCCCGGACTAGCGGGGACCACAATGAGCAGTTCTTC.

This clone turned up a few times. V gene TRBV7-9 combines with J gene TRBJ2-7; possibly TRBD1 for D (5 bases). V shed 3 bases and J shed 5 bases, with 5 bases lying between them. This CDR3 is built from 11 residues. Germline CDR1 SEHNR, CDR2 FQNEAQ (reference sequence). The DNA of the CDR3 is TGTGCCAGCAGCTTGACAGACGAGCAGTACTTC. It is translated as CASSLTDEQYF. The full variable domain, its missing parts supplied by reference TRBV7-9 and TRBJ2-7, is DTGVSQNPRHKITKRGQNVTFRCDPISEHNRLYWYRQTLGQGPEFLTYFQNEAQLEKSRLLSDRFSAERPKGSFSTLEIQRTEQGDSAMYLCASSLTDEQYFGPGTRLTVT.

This clone is categorized as medium-sized. V gene TRBV6-1 combines with J gene TRBJ2-7; 8 positions match TRBD2. Per the germline V gene, CDR1 is MNHNS and CDR2 is SASEGT. The CDR3 spans 16 residues. The ends lost 0 bases at V and 5 bases at J; junction bases unmatched: 9. The CDR3 DNA reads as TGTGCCAGCAGTGAAGCTTCGGGGGGGGGCCTCGACGAGCAGTACTTC. It yields the protein CASSEASGGGLDEQYF.

This chain links TRBV6-1 with TRBJ2-2; the match to TRBD2 covers 9 bases. The CDR3 is made up of 14 amino acids. V lost 7 bases to trimming and J lost 4 bases; unmatched junction nucleotides: 4. Germline CDR1 and CDR2: MNHNS and SASEGT. The CDR3 spells CASTGRGGTGELFF. The CDR3 region has the DNA TGTGCCAGCACGGGGCGGGGGGGCACCGGGGAGCTGTTTTTT.

The CDR3 is CASRRRDRGYEQYF. CDR3 coding DNA: TGTGCCAGCAGACGAAGGGACAGGGGCTACGAGCAGTACTTC. The rearrangement uses TRBV6-6 and TRBJ2-7; 10 nucleotides align to TRBD1. After removal of 6 bases from V and 3 bases from J, the junction contained 5 bases not matched to a gene. The CDR3 consists of 14 residues. CDR1 is MNHNY and CDR2 is SVGAGI in the germline V gene (reference sequence).

This chain uses TRBV18 with TRBJ1-5; no definite D call. The germline gives CDR1 KGHSH, CDR2 LQKENI. The CDR3 is 16 amino acids. Trimming cost V 3 bases and J 8 bases, with 20 bases left between them. The CDR3 is CASSPSGLLGREPQHF. CDR3 nucleotide sequence: TGTGCCAGCTCACCTTCCGGGCTTCTCGGGAGGGAGCCCCAGCATTTT.

The rearrangement uses TRBV9 and TRBJ1-2; TRBD1 aligns across 9 bases. V shed 4 bases and J 6 bases; nucleotides not matched to a gene: 10. This CDR3 comprises 15 residues. The germline gives CDR1 SGDLS, CDR2 YYNGEE. The CDR3 region has the DNA TGTGCCAGCAGCCCCCGGACAGGGGTGGAGGATGGCTACACCTTC. Translation gives CASSPRTGVEDGYTF.